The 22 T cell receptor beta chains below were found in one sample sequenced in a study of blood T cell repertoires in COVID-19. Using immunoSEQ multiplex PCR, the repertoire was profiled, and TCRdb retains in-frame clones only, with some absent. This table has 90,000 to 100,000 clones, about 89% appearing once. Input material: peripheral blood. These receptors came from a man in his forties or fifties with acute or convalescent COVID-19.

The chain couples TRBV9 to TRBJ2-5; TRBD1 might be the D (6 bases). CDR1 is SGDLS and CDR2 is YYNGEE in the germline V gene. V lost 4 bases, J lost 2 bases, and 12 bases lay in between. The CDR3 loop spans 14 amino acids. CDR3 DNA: TGTGCCAGCAGCCCGATAGGACAGCAAGAGACCCAGTACTTC. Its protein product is CASSPIGQQETQYF.

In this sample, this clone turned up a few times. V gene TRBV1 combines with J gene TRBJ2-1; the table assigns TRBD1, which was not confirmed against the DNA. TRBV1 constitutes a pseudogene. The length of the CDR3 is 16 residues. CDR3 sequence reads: CTSRKGRTASYNEQFF. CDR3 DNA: TGCACCAGCAGAAAGGGGCGGACCGCCTCCTACAATGAGCAGTTCTTC.

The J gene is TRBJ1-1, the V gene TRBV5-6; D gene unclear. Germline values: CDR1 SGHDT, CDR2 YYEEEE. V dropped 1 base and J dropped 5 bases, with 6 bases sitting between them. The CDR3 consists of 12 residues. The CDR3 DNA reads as TGTGCCAGCAGCTTGTCGGGGACTGAAGCTTTCTTT. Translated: CASSLSGTEAFF.

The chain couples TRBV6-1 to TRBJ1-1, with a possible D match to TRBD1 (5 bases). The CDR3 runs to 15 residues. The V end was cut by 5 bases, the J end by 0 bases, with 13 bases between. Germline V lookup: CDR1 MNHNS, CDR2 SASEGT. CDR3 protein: CASSIGQYMNTEAFF. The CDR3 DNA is TGTGCCAGCAGTATAGGACAATACATGAACACTGAAGCTTTCTTT.

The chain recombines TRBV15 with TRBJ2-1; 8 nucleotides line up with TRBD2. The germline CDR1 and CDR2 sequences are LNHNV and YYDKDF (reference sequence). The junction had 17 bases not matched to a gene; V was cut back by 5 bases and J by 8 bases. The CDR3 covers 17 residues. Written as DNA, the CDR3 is TGTGCCACCAGCCCTAGCAGGGGTCGCGGGAGGATGGATGAGCAGTTCTTC. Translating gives CATSPSRGRGRMDEQFF.

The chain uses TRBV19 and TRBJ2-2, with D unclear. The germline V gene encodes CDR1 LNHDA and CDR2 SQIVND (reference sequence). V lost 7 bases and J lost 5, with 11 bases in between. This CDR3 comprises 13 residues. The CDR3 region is CASMFGGTGELFF. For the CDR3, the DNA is TGTGCCAGTATGTTCGGCGGTACCGGGGAGCTGTTTTTT.

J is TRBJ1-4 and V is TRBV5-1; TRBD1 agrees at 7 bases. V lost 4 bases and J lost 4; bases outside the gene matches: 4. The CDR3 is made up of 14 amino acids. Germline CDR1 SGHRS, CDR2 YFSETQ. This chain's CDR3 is CASSRQGINEKLFF. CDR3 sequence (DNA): TGCGCCAGCAGCCGACAGGGTATTAATGAAAAACTGTTTTTT.

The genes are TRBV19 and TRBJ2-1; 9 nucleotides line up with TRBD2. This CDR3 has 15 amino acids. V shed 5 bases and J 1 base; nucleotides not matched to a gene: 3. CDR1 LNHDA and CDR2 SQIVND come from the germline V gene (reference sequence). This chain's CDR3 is CASSSTSGSYNEQFF. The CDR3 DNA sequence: TGTGCCAGTAGTTCAACTAGCGGGTCCTACAATGAGCAGTTCTTC.

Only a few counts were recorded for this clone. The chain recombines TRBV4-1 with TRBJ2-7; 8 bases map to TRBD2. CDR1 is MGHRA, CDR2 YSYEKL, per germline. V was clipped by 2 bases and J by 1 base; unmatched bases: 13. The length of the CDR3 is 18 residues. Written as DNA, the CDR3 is TGCGCCAGCAGCCAAAACCTCCCTTTCCGCGGGGGGTCCTACGAGCAGTACTTC. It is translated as CASSQNLPFRGGSYEQYF.

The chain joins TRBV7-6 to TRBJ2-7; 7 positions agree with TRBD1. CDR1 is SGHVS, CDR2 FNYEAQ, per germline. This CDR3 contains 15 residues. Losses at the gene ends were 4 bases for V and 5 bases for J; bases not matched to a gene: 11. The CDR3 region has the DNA TGTGCCAGCAGCTCAGGACAGGACGCAATCCACGAGCAGTACTTC. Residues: CASSSGQDAIHEQYF.

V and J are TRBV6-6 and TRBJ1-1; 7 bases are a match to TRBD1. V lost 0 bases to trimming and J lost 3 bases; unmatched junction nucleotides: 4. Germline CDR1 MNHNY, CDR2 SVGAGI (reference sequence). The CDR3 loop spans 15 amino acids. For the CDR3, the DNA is TGTGCCAGCAGTTACTCCGGGACAGTTGACACTGAAGCTTTCTTT. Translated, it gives CASSYSGTVDTEAFF.

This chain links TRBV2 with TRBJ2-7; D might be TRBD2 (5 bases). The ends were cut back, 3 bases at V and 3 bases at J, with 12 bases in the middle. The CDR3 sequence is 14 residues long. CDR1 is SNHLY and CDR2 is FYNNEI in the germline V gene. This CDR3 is CASSEARLFYEQYF. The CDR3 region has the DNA TGTGCCAGCAGTGAGGCCAGACTATTCTACGAGCAGTACTTC. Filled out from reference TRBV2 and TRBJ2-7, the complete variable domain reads EPEVTQTPSHQVTQMGQEVILRCVPISNHLYFYWYRQILGQKVEFLVSFYNNEISEKSEIFDDQFSVERPDGSNFTLKIRSTKLEDSAMYFCASSEARLFYEQYFGPGTRLTVT.

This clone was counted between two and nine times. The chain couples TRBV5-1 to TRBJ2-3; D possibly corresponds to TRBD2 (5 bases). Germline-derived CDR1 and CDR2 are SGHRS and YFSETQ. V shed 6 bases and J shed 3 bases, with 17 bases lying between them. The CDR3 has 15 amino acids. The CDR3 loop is CASTRGPGMTDTQYF. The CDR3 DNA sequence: TGCGCCAGCACCCGAGGGCCCGGGATGACAGATACGCAGTATTTT.

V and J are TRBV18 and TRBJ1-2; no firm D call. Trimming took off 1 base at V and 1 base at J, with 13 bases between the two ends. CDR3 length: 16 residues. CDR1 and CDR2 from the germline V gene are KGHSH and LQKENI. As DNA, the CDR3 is TGTGCCAGCTCACCACTTGACACGGCTGATAACTATGGCTACACCTTC. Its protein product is CASSPLDTADNYGYTF.

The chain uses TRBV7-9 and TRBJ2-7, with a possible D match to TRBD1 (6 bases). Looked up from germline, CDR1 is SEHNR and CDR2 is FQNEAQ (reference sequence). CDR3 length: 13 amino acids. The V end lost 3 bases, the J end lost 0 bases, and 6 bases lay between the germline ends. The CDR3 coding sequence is TGTGCCAGCAGCTTGGACAGCTCCTACGAGCAGTACTTC. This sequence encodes CASSLDSSYEQYF.

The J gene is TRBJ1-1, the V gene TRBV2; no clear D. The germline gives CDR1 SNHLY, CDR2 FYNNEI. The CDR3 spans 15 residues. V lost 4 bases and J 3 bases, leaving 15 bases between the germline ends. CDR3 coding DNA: TGTGCCAGCAGTGCCAGGAAGGTTTTGTACACTGAAGCTTTCTTT. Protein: CASSARKVLYTEAFF. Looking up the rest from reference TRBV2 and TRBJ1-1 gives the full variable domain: EPEVTQTPSHQVTQMGQEVILRCVPISNHLYFYWYRQILGQKVEFLVSFYNNEISEKSEIFDDQFSVERPDGSNFTLKIRSTKLEDSAMYFCASSARKVLYTEAFFGQGTRLTVV.

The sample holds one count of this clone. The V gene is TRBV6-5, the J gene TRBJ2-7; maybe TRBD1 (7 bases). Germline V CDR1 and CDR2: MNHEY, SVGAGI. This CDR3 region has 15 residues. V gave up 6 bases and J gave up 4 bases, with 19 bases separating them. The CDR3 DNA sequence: TGTGCCAGCAGCACATTCCGCGGGACAGCGTACGAGCAGTACTTC. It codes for CASSTFRGTAYEQYF.

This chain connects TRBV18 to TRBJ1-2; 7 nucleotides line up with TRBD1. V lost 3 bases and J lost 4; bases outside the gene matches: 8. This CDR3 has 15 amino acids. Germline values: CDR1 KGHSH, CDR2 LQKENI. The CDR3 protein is CASSPGPTGSYGYTF. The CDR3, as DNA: TGTGCCAGCTCACCCGGGCCGACAGGGTCCTATGGCTACACCTTC.

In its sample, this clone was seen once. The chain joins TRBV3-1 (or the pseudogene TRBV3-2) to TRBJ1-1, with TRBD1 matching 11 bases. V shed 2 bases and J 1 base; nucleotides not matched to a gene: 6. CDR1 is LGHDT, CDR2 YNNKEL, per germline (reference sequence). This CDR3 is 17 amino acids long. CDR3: CASSQLGTGGGNTEAFF. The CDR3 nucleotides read TGTGCCAGCAGCCAACTCGGGACAGGGGGTGGGAACACTGAAGCTTTCTTT.

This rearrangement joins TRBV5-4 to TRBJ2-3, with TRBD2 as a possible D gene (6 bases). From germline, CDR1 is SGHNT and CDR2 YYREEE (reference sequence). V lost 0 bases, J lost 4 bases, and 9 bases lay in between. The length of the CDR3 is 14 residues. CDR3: CASSLGGGSDTQYF. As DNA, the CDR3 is TGTGCCAGCAGCTTGGGTGGAGGGTCAGATACGCAGTATTTT. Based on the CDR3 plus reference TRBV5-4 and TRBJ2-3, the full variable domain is ETGVTQSPTHLIKTRGQQVTLRCSSQSGHNTVSWYQQALGQGPQFIFQYYREEENGRGNFPPRFSGLQFPNYSSELNVNALELDDSALYLCASSLGGGSDTQYFGPGTRLTVL.

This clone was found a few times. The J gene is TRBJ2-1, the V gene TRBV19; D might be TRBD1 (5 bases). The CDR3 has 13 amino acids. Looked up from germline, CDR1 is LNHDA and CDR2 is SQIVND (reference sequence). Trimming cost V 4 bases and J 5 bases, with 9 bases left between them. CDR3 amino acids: CASSRGRNNEQFF. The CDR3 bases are TGTGCCAGTAGTAGGGGCAGAAACAATGAGCAGTTCTTC.

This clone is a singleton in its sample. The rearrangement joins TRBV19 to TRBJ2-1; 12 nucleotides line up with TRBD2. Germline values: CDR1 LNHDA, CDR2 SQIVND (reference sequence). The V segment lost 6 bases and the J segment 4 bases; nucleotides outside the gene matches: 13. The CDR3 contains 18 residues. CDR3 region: CASSISALGLAGYNEQFF. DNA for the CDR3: TGTGCCAGTAGCATTTCAGCCTTGGGACTAGCGGGTTACAATGAGCAGTTCTTC.